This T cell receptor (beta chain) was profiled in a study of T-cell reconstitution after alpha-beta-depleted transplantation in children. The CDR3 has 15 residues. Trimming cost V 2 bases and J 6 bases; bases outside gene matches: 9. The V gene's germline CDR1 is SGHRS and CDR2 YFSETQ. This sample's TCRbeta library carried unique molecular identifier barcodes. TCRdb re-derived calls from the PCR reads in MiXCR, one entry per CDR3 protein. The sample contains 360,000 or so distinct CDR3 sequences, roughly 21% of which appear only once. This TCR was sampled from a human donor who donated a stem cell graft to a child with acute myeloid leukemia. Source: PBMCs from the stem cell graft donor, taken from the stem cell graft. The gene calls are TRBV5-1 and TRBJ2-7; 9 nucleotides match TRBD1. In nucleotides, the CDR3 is TGCGCCAGCAGCTTTGGGGACAGGGCCATCGGCGAGCAGTACTTC. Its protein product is CASSFGDRAIGEQYF.